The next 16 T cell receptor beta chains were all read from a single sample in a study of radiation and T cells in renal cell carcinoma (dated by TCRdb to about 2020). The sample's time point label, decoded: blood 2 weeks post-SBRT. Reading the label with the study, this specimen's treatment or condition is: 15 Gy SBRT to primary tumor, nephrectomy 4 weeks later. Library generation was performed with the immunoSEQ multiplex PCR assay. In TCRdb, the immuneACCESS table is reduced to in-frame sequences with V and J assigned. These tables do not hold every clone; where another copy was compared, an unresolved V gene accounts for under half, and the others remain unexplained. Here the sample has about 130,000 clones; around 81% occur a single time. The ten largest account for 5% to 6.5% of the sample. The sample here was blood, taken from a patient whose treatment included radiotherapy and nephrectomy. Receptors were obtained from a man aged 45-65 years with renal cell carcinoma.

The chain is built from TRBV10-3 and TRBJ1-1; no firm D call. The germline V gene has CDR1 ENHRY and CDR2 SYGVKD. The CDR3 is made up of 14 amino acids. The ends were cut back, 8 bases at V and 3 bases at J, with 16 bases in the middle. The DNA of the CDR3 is TGTGCCATCCGGTCGGGGTTGACGGACACTGAAGCTTTCTTT. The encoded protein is CAIRSGLTDTEAFF.

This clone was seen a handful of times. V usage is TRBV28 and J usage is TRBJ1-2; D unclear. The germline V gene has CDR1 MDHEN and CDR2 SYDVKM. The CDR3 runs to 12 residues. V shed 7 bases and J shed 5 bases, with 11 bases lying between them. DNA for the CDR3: TGTGCCAGCATTCGAACGGGGTATGGCTACACCTTC. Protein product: CASIRTGYGYTF.

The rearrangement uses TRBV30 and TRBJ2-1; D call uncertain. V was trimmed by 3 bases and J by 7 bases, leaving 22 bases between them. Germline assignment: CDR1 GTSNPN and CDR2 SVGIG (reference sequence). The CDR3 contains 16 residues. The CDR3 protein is CAWSKNRWAPSNEQFF. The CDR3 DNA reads TGTGCCTGGAGCAAAAATCGCTGGGCCCCAAGTAATGAGCAGTTCTTC.

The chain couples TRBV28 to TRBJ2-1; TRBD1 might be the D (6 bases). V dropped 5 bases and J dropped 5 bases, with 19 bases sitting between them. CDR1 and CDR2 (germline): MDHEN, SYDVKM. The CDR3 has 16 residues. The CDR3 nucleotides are TGTGCCAGCAGTCCACTTACAGGGATAAACCACAATGAGCAGTTCTTC. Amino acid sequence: CASSPLTGINHNEQFF.

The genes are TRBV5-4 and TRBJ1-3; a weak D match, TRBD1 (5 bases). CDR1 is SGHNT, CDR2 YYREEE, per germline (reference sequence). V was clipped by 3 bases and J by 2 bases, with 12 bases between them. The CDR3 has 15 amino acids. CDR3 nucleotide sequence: TGTGCCAGCAGCTCTTCCGCGGGGGCTGGAAACACCATATATTTT. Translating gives CASSSSAGAGNTIYF.

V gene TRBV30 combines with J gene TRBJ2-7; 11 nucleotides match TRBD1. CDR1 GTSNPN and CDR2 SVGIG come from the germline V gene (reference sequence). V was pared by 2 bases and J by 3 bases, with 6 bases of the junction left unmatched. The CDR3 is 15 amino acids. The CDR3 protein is CAWSTSGTGGYEQYF. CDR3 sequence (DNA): TGTGCCTGGAGTACATCCGGGACAGGGGGCTACGAGCAGTACTTC.

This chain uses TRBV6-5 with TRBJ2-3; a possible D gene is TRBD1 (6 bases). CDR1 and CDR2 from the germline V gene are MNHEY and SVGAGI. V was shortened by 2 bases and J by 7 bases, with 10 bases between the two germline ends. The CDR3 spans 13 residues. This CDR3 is CASSYQGWNTQYF. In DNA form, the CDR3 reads TGTGCCAGCAGTTACCAGGGGTGGAATACGCAGTATTTT.

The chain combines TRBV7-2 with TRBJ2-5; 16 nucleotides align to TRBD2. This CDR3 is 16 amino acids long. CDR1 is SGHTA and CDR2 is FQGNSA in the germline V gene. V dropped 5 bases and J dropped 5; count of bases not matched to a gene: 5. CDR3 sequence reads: CASSMGLAGGSETQYF. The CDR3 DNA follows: TGTGCCAGCAGCATGGGACTAGCGGGGGGGAGTGAGACCCAGTACTTC.

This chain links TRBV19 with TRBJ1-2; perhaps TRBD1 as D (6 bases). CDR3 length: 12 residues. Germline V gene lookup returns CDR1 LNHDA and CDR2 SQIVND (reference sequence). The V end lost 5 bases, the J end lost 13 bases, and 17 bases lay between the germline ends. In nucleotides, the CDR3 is TGTGCCAGTAGTCAACGCCGGGACACCGCCACCTTC. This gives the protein CASSQRRDTATF.

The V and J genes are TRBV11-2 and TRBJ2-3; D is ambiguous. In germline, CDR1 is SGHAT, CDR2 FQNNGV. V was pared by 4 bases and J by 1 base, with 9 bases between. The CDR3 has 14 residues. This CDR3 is CASSSNLGTDTQYF. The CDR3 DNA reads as TGTGCCAGCAGCTCGAATCTCGGCACAGATACGCAGTATTTT.

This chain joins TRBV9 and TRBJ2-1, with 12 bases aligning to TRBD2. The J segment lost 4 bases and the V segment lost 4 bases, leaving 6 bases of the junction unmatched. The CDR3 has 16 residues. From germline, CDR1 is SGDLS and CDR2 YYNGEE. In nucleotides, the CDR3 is TGTGCCAGCAGCATTTCCGGGACTAGCGGGTACAATGAGCAGTTCTTC. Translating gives CASSISGTSGYNEQFF.

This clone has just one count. The CDR3: CASSFQAENTGELFF. The CDR3 DNA follows: TGCGCCAGCAGCTTCCAAGCGGAGAACACCGGGGAGCTGTTTTTT. The chain combines TRBV5-1 with TRBJ2-2, with D possibly matching TRBD2 (5 bases). Germline V gives CDR1 SGHRS, CDR2 YFSETQ. This CDR3 is 15 amino acids long. The V and J ends lost 2 bases and 1 base respectively, with 9 bases between them.

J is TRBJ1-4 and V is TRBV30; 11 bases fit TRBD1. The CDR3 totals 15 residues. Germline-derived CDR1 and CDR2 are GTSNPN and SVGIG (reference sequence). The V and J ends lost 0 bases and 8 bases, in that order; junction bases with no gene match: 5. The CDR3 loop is CAWSVTGTGGEKLFF. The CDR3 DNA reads TGTGCCTGGAGTGTAACCGGGACAGGGGGGGAAAAACTGTTTTTT.

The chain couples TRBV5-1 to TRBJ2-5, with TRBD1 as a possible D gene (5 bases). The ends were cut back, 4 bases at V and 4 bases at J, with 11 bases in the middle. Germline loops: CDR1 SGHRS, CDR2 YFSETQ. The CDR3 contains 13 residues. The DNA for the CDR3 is TGCGCCAGCAGCCCCGTTGGGGCAGAGACCCAGTACTTC. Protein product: CASSPVGAETQYF.

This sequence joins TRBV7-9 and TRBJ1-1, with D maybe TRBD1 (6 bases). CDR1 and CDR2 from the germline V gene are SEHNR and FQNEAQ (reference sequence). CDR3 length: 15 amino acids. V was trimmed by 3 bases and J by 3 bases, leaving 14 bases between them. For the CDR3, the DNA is TGTGCCAGCAGCTTCAGGGGAGCGGCTTACACTGAAGCTTTCTTT. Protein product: CASSFRGAAYTEAFF.

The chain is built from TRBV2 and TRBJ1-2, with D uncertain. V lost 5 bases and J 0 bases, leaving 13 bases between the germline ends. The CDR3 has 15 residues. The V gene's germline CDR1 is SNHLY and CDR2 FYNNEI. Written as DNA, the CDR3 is TGTGCCAGCAGTAGCCAGGCAACAGCTAACTATGGCTACACCTTC. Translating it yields CASSSQATANYGYTF.